This TCR beta chain originates from a study of early T cells in non-severe SARS-CoV-2 infection. Looking at the study overall: The authors sequenced bulk RNA from unsorted whole blood, leaving chains unpaired.

Unique molecular identifiers were attached to individual cDNA molecules. From the 5' RACE reads, TCRdb called clonotypes with MiXCR, one entry per CDR3 protein. The data contain around 33,000 distinct CDR3 sequences, about 5% of them singletons. This clonotype was picked up many times. The antigen is unknown. General study findings and limits: VDJdb matching skewed toward anti-spike CD8 responses, missing private and CD4 specificities.

Sequenced: whole blood. This clonotype was obtained from an adult who was a healthcare worker with PCR-confirmed SARS-CoV-2 infection or an uninfected control (not recorded which).

The DNA of the CDR3 is TGCAGTGCTAGAGCCCCTAGCGGGAGCTCCGAGCAGTACTTC. Encoded protein: CSARAPSGSSEQYF. The rearrangement joins TRBV20-1 to TRBJ2-7; 10 positions agree with TRBD2. V lost 1 base, J lost 6 bases, and 6 bases stayed unmatched. This CDR3 has 14 residues. Germline assignment: CDR1 DFQATT and CDR2 SNEGSKA (reference sequence).